This is a list of T cell receptor beta chains from one sample in a study of technical replicates of blood from a handful of donors. TCRdb's table, derived via immunoSEQ multiplex PCR, lists solely in-frame clones and lacks some. There are tens of thousands of clones in the sample; 85% to 95% occur only once, and around 0.27% lies in the top ten. The sequenced sample was T cells isolated from PBMCs. Receptor source: a human donor in good health. Both conserved end residues are part of each CDR3. The D gene is left open where the match is weak. Some rows have no size entry. The others give once, few or many, or a class for an expanded clone.

d_gene | j_gene | abundance | v_gene | CDR3nt | CDR3aa
- | TRBJ1-5 | - | TRBV9 | TGTGCCAGCGGGAGGGGCGATCAGCCCCAGCATTTT | CASGRGDQPQHF
- | TRBJ1-1 | - | TRBV7-9 | TGTGCCAGCAGCCCTAACTACGAAGCTTTCTTT | CASSPNYEAFF
- | TRBJ2-1 | - | TRBV7-9 | TGTGCCAGCAGCTTAGGGTCCGTCAGAGAGCAGTTCTTC | CASSLGSVREQFF
- | TRBJ1-4 | - | TRBV7-2 | TGTGCCAGCAGCTTAGTCGTAGGGGGTCTTGAAAAACTGTTTTTT | CASSLVVGGLEKLFF
- | TRBJ1-4 | - | TRBV7-9 | TGTGCCAGCAGCTTAGGTATCCCCGAAAAACTGTTTTTT | CASSLGIPEKLFF
- | TRBJ2-2 | - | TRBV6-6 | TGTGCCAGCAGTGGGTCAGGGGGGCCGAACACCGGGGAGCTGTTTTTT | CASSGSGGPNTGELFF
- | TRBJ2-7 | - | TRBV4-1 | TGCGCCAGCAGCGACTTGGACTCCCTCCAGTACGAGCAGTACTTC | CASSDLDSLQYEQYF
TRBD2 | TRBJ2-3 | once | TRBV10-3 | TGTGCCATCAGTGAGGGGGCGGGAGGGAGTGCAGATACGCAGTATTTT | CAISEGAGGSADTQYF
- | TRBJ1-5 | - | TRBV30 | TGTGCCTGGAGTGCGGGGAGAGGCAATCAGCCCCAGCATTTT | CAWSAGRGNQPQHF
- | TRBJ1-4 | - | TRBV30 | TGTGCCTGGAGTTGGCTAGCTTTAGGGACAAAGGTGGAGAAACTGTTTTTT | CAWSWLALGTKVEKLFF
TRBD2 | TRBJ2-1 | - | TRBV19 | TGTGCCAGTAGACCGGGACTAGGCCGATCCTACAATGAGCAGTTCTTC | CASRPGLGRSYNEQFF
TRBD2 | TRBJ2-5 | - | TRBV4-1 | TGCGCCAGCAGCCAAGAGGGGGGAGCGGGGGTACAAGAGACCCAGTACTTC | CASSQEGGAGVQETQYF
- | TRBJ1-1 | - | TRBV28 | TGTGCCAGCGGGGCGCACGGCACTGAAGCTTTCTTT | CASGAHGTEAFF
- | TRBJ2-7 | - | TRBV5-1 | TGCGCCAGCAGCTTGAACAGAGTAGAGCAGTACTTC | CASSLNRVEQYF
- | TRBJ2-2 | - | TRBV7-2 | TGTGCCAGCAGCCCTTCCTGGACAGGGAGGGCCGGGGAGCTGTTTTTT | CASSPSWTGRAGELFF
TRBD1 | TRBJ1-1 | - | TRBV18 | TGTGCCAGCTCGCTACAGGGGGGTAACACTGAAGCTTTCTTT | CASSLQGGNTEAFF
- | TRBJ1-2 | - | TRBV5-6 | TGTGCCAGCAGCTCTGACAGGCTCTATGGCTACACCTTC | CASSSDRLYGYTF
TRBD1 | TRBJ1-5 | - | TRBV19 | TGTGCCAGTAGTGTATCCGGGACAGGCTTTTATAGCAATCAGCCCCAGCATTTT | CASSVSGTGFYSNQPQHF
TRBD2 | TRBJ2-1 | - | TRBV29-1 | TGCAGCGTTTGGGGACTAGCATACAATGAGCAGTTCTTC | CSVWGLAYNEQFF
- | TRBJ2-7 | - | TRBV6-5 | TGTGCCAGCAGTTACTCGGACAGAACCTACGAGCAGTACTTC | CASSYSDRTYEQYF
TRBD2 | TRBJ2-5 | - | TRBV2 | TGTGCCAGCAGTGAGATACCTAGCGGGTTAGAAGAGACCCAGTACTTC | CASSEIPSGLEETQYF
TRBD2 | TRBJ2-3 | - | TRBV5-1 | TGCGCCAGCAGCTTGAGTTCAGGGAGGGCAGATACGCAGTATTTT | CASSLSSGRADTQYF
- | TRBJ2-1 | - | TRBV2 | TGTGCCAGTAGGGGTCTTCGGGATGAGCAGTTCTTC | CASRGLRDEQFF
- | TRBJ1-5 | once | TRBV18 | TGTGCCAGCTCACCCCAGCGTATTAATCAGCCCCAGCATTTT | CASSPQRINQPQHF
TRBD2 | TRBJ2-7 | - | TRBV4-1 | TGCGCCAGCAGCCCTAGCGGGATGACCTACGAGCAGTACTTC | CASSPSGMTYEQYF
- | TRBJ2-7 | - | TRBV5-1 | TGCGCCAGCAGCCCGGGGGTGCTGTACGAGCAGTACTTC | CASSPGVLYEQYF
- | TRBJ1-2 | - | TRBV27 | TGTGCCAGCAGTTCGAGATATGGCTACACCTTC | CASSSRYGYTF
TRBD2 | TRBJ2-5 | - | TRBV10-1 | TGCGCCAGCAGTGACGATAGCGGGAGGAGGGAGACCCAGTACTTC | CASSDDSGRRETQYF